This T cell receptor (beta chain) was identified in a study of cytomegalovirus exposure and HLA in healthy donors. In germline, CDR1 is SGHTS, CDR2 YDEGEE. V lost 0 bases and J lost 1; bases outside the gene matches: 13. CDR3 size: 20 residues. In this sample, this clone turned up a few times. This PCR relied on a set of 60 Vbeta primers and 13 Jbeta primers. Clones were sequenced by immunoSEQ multiplex PCR, and TCRdb holds only the in-frame ones, with some missing. The sample holds roughly 140,000 clones; around three quarters are singletons and the top ten take approximately 7%. The chain carries TRBV5-8 and TRBJ2-1; 10 positions agree with TRBD2. The TCR comes from a man aged 35-49 years in good health and CMV-seropositive. The sequenced sample consisted of PBMCs. For the CDR3, the DNA is TGTGCCAGCAGCTTGGCCGGATTAGCGGGAGGAGTTATATCCTACAATGAGCAGTTCTTC. It is translated as CASSLAGLAGGVISYNEQFF.